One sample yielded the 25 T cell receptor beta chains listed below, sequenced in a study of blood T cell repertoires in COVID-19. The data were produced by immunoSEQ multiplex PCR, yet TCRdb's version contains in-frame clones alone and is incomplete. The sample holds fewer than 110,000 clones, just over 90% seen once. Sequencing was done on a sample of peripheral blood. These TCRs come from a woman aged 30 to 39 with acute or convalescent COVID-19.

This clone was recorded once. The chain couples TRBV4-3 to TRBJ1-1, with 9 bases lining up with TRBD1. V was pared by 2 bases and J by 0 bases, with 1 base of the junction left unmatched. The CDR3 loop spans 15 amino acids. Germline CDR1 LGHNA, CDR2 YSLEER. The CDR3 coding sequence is TGCGCCAGCAGCCAATACAGGGGGCTGAACACTGAAGCTTTCTTT. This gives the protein CASSQYRGLNTEAFF.

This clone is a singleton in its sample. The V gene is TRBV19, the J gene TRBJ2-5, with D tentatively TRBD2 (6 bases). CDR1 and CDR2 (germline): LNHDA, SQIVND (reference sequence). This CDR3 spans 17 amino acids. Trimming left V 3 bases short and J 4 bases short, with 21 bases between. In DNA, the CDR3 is TGTGCCAGTAGTATGGCGGACTATATTCTGGACGGAGAGACCCAGTACTTC. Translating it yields CASSMADYILDGETQYF.

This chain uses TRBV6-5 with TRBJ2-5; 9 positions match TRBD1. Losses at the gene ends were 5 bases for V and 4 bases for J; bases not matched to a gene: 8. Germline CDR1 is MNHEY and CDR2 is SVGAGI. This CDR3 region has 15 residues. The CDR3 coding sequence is TGTGCCAGCAGTCATAACACAGGGGGCGGAGAGACCCAGTACTTC. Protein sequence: CASSHNTGGGETQYF.

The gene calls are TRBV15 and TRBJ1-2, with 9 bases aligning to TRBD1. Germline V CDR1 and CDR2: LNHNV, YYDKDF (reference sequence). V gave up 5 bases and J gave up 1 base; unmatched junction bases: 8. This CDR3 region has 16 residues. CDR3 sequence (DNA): TGTGCCACCAGCCAGGACAGGGGACCCAATAACTATGGCTACACCTTC. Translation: CATSQDRGPNNYGYTF.

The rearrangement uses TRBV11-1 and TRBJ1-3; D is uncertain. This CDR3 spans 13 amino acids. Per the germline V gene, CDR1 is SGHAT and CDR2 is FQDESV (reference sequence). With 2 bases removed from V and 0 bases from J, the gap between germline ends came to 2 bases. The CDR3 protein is CASSLHSGNTIYF. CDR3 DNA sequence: TGTGCCAGCAGCTTACACTCTGGAAACACCATATATTTT.

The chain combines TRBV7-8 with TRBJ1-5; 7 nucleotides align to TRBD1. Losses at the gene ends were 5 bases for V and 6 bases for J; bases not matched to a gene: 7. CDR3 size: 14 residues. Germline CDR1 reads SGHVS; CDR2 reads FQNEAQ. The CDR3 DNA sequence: TGTGCCAGCAGCCCCAGGACAGGTAGTCAGCCCCAGCATTTT. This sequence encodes CASSPRTGSQPQHF. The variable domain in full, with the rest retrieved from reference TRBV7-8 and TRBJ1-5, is GAGVSQSPRYKVAKRGQDVALRCDPISGHVSLFWYQQALGQGPEFLTYFQNEAQLDKSGLPSDRFFAERPEGSVSTLKIQRTQQEDSAVYLCASSPRTGSQPQHFGDGTRLSIL.

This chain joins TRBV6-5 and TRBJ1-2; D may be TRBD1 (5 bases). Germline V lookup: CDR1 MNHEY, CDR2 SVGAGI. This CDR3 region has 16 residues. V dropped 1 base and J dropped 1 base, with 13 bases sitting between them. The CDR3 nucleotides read TGTGCCAGCAGTTACTTTCGTCGGGGGGGTAACTATGGCTACACCTTC. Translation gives CASSYFRRGGNYGYTF.

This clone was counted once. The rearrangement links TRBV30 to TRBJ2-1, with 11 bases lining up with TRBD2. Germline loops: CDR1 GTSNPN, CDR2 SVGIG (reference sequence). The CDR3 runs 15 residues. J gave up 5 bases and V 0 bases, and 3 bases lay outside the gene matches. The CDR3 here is CAWSVGLAGNNEQFF. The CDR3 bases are TGTGCCTGGAGTGTAGGACTAGCGGGTAACAATGAGCAGTTCTTC.

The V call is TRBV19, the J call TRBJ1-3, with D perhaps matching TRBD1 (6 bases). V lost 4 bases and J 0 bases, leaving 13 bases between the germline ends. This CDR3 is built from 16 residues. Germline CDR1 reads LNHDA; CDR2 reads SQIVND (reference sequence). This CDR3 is CASSSGQISSGNTIYF. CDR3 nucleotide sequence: TGTGCCAGTAGTAGTGGACAGATCAGCTCTGGAAACACCATATATTTT.

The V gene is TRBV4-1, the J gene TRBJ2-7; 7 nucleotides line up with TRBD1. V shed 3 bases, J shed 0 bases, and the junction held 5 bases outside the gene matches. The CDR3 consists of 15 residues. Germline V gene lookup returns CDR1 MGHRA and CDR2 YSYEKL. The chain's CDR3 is CASSQMGTVSYEQYF. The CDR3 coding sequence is TGCGCCAGCAGCCAGATGGGGACAGTCTCCTACGAGCAGTACTTC.

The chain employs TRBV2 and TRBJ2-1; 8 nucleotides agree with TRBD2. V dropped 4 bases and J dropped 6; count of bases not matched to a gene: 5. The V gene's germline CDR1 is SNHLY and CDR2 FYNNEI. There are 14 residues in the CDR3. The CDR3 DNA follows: TGTGCCAGCAGTGTAGAGCGGGAGTCCAATGAGCAGTTCTTC. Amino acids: CASSVERESNEQFF.

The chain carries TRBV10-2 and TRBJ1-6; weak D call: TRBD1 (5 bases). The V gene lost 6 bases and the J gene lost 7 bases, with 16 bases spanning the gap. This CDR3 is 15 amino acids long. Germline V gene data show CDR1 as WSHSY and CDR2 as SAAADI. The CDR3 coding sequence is TGCGCCAGCAGGGCGGGACCCCAAGAGAATTCACCCCTCCACTTT. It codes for CASRAGPQENSPLHF.

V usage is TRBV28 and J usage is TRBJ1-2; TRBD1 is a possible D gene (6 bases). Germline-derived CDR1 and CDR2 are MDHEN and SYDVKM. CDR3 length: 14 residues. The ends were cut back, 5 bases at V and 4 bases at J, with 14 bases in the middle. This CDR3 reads CASSLPGQTYGYTF. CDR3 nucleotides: TGTGCCAGCAGTCTCCCTGGACAGACCTATGGCTACACCTTC.

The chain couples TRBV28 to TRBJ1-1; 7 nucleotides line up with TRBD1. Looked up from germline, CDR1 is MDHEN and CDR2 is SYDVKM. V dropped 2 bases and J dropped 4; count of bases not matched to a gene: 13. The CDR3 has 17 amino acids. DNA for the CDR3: TGTGCCAGCAGTTTAGGATATTTGGACAGGCAGAGCACTGAAGCTTTCTTT. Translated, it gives CASSLGYLDRQSTEAFF. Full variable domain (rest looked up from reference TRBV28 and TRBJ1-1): DVKVTQSSRYLVKRTGEKVFLECVQDMDHENMFWYRQDPGLGLRLIYFSYDVKMKEKGDIPEGYSVSREKKERFSLILESASTNQTSMYLCASSLGYLDRQSTEAFFGQGTRLTVV.

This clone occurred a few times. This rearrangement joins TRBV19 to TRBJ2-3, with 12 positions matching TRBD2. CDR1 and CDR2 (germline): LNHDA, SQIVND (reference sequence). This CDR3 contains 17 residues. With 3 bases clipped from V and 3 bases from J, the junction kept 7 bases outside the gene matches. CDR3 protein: CASSITTSGRGTDTQYF. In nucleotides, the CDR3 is TGTGCCAGTAGTATCACGACTAGCGGGAGAGGGACAGATACGCAGTATTTT.

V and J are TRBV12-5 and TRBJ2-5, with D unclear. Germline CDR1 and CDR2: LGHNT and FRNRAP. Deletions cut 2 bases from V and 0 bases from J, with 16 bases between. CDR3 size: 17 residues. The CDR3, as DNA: TGTGCTAGTGGTTTGAATCGGGTTTCGACCAACCAAGAGACCCAGTACTTC. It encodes CASGLNRVSTNQETQYF. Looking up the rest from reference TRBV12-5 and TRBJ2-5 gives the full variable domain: DARVTQTPRHKVTEMGQEVTMRCQPILGHNTVFWYRQTMMQGLELLAYFRNRAPLDDSGMPKDRFSAEMPDATLATLKIQPSEPRDSAVYFCASGLNRVSTNQETQYFGPGTRLLVL.

Here the CDR3 DNA reads TGTGCCAGCAGCTTAGCCGGCCAGGTCCGCGAGCAGTACTTC. It encodes CASSLAGQVREQYF. This chain connects TRBV11-2 to TRBJ2-7; no firm D call. V was shortened by 1 base and J by 6 bases, with 13 bases between the two germline ends. Germline values: CDR1 SGHAT, CDR2 FQNNGV. The CDR3 extends over 14 amino acids. The full variable domain, rest sourced from reference TRBV11-2 and TRBJ2-7, is EAGVAQSPRYKIIEKRQSVAFWCNPISGHATLYWYQQILGQGPKLLIQFQNNGVVDDSQLPKDRFSAERLKGVDSTLKIQPAKLEDSAVYLCASSLAGQVREQYFGPGTRLTVT.

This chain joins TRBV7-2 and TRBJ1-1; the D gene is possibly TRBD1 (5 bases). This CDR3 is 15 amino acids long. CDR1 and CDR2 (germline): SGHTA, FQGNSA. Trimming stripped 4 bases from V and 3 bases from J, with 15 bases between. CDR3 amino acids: CASSSDSQPHTEAFF. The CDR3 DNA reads TGTGCCAGCAGCTCCGACAGCCAACCTCACACTGAAGCTTTCTTT.

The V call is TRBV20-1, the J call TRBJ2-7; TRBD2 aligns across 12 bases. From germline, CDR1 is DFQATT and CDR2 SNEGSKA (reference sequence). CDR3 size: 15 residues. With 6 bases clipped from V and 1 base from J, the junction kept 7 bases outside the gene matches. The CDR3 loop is CSASSGLAGSYEQYF. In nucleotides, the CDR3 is TGCAGTGCCAGTTCAGGACTAGCGGGGTCCTACGAGCAGTACTTC.

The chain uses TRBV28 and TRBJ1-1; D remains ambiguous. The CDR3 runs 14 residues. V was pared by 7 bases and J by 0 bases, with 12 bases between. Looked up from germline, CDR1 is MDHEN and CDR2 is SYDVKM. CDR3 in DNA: TGTGCCAGCATAACCGCGGTTATGAACACTGAAGCTTTCTTT. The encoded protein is CASITAVMNTEAFF.

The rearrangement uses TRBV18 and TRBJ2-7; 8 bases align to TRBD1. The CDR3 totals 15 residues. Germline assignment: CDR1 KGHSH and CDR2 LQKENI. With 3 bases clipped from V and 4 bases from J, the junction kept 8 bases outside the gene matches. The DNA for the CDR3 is TGTGCCAGCTCACCGGGGCAGGGGGCGTTTTACGAGCAGTACTTC. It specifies CASSPGQGAFYEQYF.

The CDR3 region has the DNA TGTGCCAGCAGCTCACCCGGACAGTATGGGGGGAACACTGAAGCTTTCTTT. Protein product: CASSSPGQYGGNTEAFF. The J gene is TRBJ1-1, the V gene TRBV5-8, with D possibly matching TRBD1 (6 bases). The V and J ends lost 3 bases and 1 base respectively, with 19 bases between them. CDR3 length: 17 residues. Germline-derived CDR1 and CDR2 are SGHTS and YDEGEE.

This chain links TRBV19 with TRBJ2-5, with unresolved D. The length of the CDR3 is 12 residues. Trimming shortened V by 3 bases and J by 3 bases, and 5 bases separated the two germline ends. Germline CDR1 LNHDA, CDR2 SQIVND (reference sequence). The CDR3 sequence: CASSMRKETQYF. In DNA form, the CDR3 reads TGTGCCAGTAGTATGCGGAAAGAGACCCAGTACTTC.

DNA of the CDR3: TGTGCCAGCAGTTACTCCGGACAGCAAAAGTATGGCTACACCTTC. It specifies CASSYSGQQKYGYTF. The V call is TRBV6-2 or TRBV6-3, the J call TRBJ1-2; D may be TRBD1 (6 bases). The CDR3 totals 15 residues. V lost 0 bases and J 5 bases, leaving 13 bases between the germline ends. CDR1 MNHEY and CDR2 SVGEGT come from the germline V gene.

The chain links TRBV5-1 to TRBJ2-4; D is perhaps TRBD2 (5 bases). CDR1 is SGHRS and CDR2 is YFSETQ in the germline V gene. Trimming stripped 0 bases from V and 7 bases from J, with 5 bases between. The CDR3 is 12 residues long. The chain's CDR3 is CASSLGENIQYF. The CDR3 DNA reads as TGCGCCAGCAGCTTGGGGGAGAACATTCAGTACTTC.